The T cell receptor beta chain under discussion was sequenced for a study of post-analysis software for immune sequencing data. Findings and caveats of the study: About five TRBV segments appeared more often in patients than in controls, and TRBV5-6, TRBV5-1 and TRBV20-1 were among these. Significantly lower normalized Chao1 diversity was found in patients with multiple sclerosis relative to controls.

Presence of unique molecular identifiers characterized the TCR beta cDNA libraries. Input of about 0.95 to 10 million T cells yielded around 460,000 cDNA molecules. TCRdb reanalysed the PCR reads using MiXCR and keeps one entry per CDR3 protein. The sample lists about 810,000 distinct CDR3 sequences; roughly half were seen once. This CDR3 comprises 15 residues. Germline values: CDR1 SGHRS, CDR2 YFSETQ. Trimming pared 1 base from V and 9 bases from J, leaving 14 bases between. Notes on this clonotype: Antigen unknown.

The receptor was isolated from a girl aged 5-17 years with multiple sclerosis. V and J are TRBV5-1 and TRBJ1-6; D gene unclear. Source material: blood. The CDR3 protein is CASSLSAVTGSPLHF. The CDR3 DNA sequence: TGCGCCAGCAGCTTGAGTGCGGTGACGGGTTCACCCCTCCACTTT.